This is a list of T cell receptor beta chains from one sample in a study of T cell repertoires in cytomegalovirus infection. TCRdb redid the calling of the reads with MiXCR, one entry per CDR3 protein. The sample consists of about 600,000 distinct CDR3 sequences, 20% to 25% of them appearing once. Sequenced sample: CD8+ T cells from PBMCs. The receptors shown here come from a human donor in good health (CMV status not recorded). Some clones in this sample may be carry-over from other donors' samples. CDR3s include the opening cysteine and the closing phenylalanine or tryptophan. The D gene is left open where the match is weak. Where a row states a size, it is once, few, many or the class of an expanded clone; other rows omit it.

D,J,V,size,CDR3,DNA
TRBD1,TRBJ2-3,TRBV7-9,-,CASSLQGAGTQYF,TGTGCCAGCAGCCTACAGGGGGCGGGTACGCAGTATTTT
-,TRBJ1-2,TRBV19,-,CASSVGENYGYTF,TGTGCCAGTAGTGTGGGGGAGAACTATGGCTACACCTTC
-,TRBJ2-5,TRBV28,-,CASRILETQYF,TGTGCCAGCAGAATTTTGGAGACCCAGTACTTC
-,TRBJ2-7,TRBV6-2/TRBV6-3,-,CASSYVEDLRREQYF,TGTGCCAGCAGTTACGTAGAGGACCTGAGGAGAGAGCAGTACTTC
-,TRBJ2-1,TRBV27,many,CASSPNGGKQFF,TGTGCCAGCAGTCCAAATGGGGGCAAGCAGTTCTTC
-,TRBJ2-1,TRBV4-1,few,CASSQYSPDEQFF,TGCGCCAGCAGCCAATACAGCCCGGATGAGCAGTTCTTC
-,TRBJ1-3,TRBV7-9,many,CASSSETGLAGNTIYF,TGTGCCAGCAGCTCTGAAACTGGACTGGCTGGAAACACCATATATTTT
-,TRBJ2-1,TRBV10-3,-,CAIGGLNPDSYNEQFF,TGTGCCATCGGGGGACTTAACCCTGATTCCTACAATGAGCAGTTCTTC
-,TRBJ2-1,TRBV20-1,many,CSARDPGVGSYNEQFF,TGCAGTGCTAGAGATCCCGGGGTCGGCTCCTACAATGAGCAGTTCTTC
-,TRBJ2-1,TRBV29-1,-,CSGDGYNEQFF,TGCAGCGGGGACGGATACAATGAGCAGTTCTTC
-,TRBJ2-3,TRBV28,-,CASSLVIGFSPTDTQYF,TGTGCCAGCAGTTTAGTAATCGGCTTCTCCCCCACAGATACGCAGTATTTT
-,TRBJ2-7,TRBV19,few,CASNRDHEQYF,TGTGCCAGTAACAGGGACCACGAGCAGTACTTC
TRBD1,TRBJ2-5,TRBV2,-,CASAWGDRGRKETQYF,TGTGCCAGCGCTTGGGGGGACAGGGGGCGGAAAGAGACCCAGTACTTC
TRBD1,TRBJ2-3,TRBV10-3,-,CAISESGTGRSTDTQYF,TGTGCCATCAGTGAGTCGGGGACAGGGAGGTCCACAGATACGCAGTATTTT
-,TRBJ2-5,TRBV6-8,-,CASSYSFQETQYF,TGTGCCAGCAGTTACTCGTTCCAAGAGACCCAGTACTTC
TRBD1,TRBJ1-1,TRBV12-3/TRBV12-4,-,CASSPFWSPTAETGDQNTEAFF,TGTGCCAGCAGCCCCTTTTGGTCCCCCACCGCTGAGACAGGGGACCAGAACACTGAAGCTTTCTTT
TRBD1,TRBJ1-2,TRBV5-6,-,CASSLGQGMRYTF,TGTGCCAGCAGCTTGGGACAGGGGATGCGCTACACCTTC
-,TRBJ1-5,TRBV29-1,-,CSVEDGGHGPQHF,TGCAGCGTTGAAGATGGGGGTCACGGGCCCCAGCATTTT
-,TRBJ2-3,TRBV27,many,CASALGTDTQYF,TGTGCCAGCGCATTGGGCACAGATACGCAGTATTTT
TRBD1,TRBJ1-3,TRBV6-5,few,CASSYSTGGGNTIYF,TGTGCCAGCAGTTACTCGACAGGGGGTGGAAACACCATATATTTT